This T cell receptor beta chain is drawn from a study of cytomegalovirus exposure and HLA in healthy donors. PCR involved 60 Vbeta and 13 Jbeta primers. Libraries were prepared by immunoSEQ multiplex PCR; TCRdb keeps only in-frame clonotypes and omits some of them. Of about 210,000 clones in the sample, about 80% were seen once. Sequenced material: PBMCs. This clonotype originated in a woman younger than 45 in good health and CMV-seropositive.

As DNA, the CDR3 is TGTGCCAGCAGTTCCGACTTGAGTGACAATCAGCCCCAGCATTTT. Translation: CASSSDLSDNQPQHF. The chain carries TRBV28 and TRBJ1-5; no definite D call. Trimming took 4 bases from V and 3 from J, leaving 13 bases between them. The CDR3 consists of 15 residues. Germline CDR1 reads MDHEN; CDR2 reads SYDVKM.